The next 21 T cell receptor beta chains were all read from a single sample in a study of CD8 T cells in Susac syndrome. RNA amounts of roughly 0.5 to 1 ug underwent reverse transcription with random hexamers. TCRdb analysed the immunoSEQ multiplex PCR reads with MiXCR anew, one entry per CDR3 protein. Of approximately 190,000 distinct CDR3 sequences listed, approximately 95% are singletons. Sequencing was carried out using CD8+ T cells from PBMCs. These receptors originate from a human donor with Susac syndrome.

DNA of the CDR3: TGCAGTGCTAGAGAACGGGGGGGCCTCAAGGCGCCAGATACGCAGTATTTT. Its protein is CSARERGGLKAPDTQYF. This chain uses TRBV20-1 with TRBJ2-3, with 8 bases identical to TRBD2. CDR3 length: 17 residues. V dropped 0 bases and J dropped 4; count of bases not matched to a gene: 12. Germline loops: CDR1 DFQATT, CDR2 SNEGSKA (reference sequence).

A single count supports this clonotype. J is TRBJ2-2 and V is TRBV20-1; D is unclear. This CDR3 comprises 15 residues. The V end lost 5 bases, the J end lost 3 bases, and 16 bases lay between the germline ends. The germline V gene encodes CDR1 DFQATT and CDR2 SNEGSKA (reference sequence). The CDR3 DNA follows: TGCAGTGCTTCGGATGACCAACACCACACCGGGGAGCTGTTTTTT. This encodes CSASDDQHHTGELFF.

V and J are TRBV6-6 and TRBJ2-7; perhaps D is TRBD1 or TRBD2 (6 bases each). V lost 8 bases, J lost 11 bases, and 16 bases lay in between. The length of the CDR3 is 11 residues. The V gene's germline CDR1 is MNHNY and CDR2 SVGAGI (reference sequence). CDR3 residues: CASGGGAGEYF. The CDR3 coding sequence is TGTGCCAGCGGCGGCGGGGCAGGGGAGTACTTC.

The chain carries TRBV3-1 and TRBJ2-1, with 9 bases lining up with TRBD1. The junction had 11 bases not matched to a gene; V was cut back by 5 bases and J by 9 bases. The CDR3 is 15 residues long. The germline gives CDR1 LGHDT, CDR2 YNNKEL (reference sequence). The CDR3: CASSIPGQGYSEQFF. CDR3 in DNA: TGTGCCAGCAGCATACCGGGACAGGGTTATTCTGAGCAGTTCTTC.

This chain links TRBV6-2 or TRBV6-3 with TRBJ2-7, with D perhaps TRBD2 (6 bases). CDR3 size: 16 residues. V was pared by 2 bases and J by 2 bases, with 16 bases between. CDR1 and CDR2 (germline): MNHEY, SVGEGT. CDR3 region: CASSYPPGLATYEQYF. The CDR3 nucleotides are TGTGCCAGCAGTTACCCCCCGGGACTCGCAACCTACGAGCAGTACTTC.

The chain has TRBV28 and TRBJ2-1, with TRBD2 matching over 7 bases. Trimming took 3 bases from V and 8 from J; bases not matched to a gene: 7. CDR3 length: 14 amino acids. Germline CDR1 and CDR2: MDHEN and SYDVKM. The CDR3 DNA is TGTGCCAGCAGTTTGGCCACAAGCGGGGATGAGCAGTTCTTC. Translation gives CASSLATSGDEQFF.

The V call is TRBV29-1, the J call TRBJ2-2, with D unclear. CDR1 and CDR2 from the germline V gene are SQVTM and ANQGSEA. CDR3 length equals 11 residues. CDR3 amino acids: CSGFYTGELFF. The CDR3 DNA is TGCAGTGGGTTTTACACCGGGGAGCTGTTTTTT.

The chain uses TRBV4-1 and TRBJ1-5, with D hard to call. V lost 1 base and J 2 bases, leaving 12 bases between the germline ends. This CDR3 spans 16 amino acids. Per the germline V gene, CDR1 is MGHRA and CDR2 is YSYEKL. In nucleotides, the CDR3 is TGCGCCAGCAGCCAAGTTTTGCAGGCGGGCAATCAGCCCCAGCATTTT. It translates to CASSQVLQAGNQPQHF.

This CDR3 is CASRQHYNEQFF. The CDR3 DNA reads TGTGCCAGCCGACAACACTACAATGAGCAGTTCTTC. This chain connects TRBV6-1 to TRBJ2-1; D unclear. Looked up from germline, CDR1 is MNHNS and CDR2 is SASEGT. The CDR3 consists of 12 residues. Trimming took off 8 bases at V and 3 bases at J, with 8 bases between the two ends.

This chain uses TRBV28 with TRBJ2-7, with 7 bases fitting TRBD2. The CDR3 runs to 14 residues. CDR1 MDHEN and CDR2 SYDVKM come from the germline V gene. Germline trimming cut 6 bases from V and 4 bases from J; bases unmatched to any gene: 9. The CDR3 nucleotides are TGTGCCAGCAGGTTGGGCGGGAGACCTTACGAGCAGTACTTC. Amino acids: CASRLGGRPYEQYF.

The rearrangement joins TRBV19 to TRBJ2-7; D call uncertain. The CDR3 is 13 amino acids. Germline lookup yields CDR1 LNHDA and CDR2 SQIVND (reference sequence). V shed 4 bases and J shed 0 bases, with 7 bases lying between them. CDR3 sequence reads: CASSNGNSYEQYF. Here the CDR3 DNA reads TGTGCCAGTAGTAACGGAAACTCCTACGAGCAGTACTTC.

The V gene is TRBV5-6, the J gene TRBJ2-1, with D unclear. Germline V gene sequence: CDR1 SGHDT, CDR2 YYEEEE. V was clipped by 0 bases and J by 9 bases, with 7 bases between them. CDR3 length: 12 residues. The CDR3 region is CASSLGAVEQFF. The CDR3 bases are TGTGCCAGCAGCTTGGGGGCCGTTGAGCAGTTCTTC. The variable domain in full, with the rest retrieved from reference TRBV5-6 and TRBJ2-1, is DAGVTQSPTHLIKTRGQQVTLRCSPKSGHDTVSWYQQALGQGPQFIFQYYEEEERQRGNFPDRFSGHQFPNYSSELNVNALLLGDSALYLCASSLGAVEQFFGPGTRLTVL.

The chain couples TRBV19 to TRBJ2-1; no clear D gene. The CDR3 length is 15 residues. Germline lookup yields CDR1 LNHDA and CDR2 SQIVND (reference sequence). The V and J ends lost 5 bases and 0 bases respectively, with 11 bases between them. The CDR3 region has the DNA TGTGCCAGTAGTCCCGACCCTGCCTCCTACAATGAGCAGTTCTTC. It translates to CASSPDPASYNEQFF.

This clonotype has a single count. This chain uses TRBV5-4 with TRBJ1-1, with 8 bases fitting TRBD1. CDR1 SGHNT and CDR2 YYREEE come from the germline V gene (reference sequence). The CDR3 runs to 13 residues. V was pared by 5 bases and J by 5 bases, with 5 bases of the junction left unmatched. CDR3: CASRLDRDTEAFF. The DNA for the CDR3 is TGTGCCAGCAGACTGGACAGGGATACTGAAGCTTTCTTT.

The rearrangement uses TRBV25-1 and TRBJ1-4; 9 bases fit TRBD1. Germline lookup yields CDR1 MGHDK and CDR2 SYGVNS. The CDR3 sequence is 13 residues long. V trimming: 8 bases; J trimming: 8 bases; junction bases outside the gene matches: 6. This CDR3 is CASHTGGAEKLFF. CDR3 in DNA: TGTGCCAGCCATACAGGGGGCGCGGAAAAACTGTTTTTT.

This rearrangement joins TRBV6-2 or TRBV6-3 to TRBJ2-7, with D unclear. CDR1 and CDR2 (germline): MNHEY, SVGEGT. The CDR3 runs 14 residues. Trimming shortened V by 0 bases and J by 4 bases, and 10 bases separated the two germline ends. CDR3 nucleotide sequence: TGTGCCAGCAGTTACTCGATGGTAGTTTACGAGCAGTACTTC. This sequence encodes CASSYSMVVYEQYF.

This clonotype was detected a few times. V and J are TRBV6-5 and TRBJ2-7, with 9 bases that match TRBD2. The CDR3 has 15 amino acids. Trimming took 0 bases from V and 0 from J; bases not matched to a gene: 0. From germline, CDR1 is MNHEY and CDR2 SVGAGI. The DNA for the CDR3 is TGTGCCAGCAGTTACTCTAGCGGGAGCTCCTACGAGCAGTACTTC. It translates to CASSYSSGSSYEQYF.

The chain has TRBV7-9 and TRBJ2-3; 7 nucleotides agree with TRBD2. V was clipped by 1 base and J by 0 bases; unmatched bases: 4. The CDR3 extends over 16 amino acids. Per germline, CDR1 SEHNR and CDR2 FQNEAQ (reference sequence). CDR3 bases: TGTGCCAGCAGCTTAGGTGGCGGGGGAAGCACAGATACGCAGTATTTT. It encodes CASSLGGGGSTDTQYF.

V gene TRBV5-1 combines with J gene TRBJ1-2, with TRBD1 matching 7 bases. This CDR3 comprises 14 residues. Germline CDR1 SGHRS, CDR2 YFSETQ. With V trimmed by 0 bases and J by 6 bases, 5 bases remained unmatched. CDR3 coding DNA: TGCGCCAGCAGCTTGGGGGACAGTTCTAATGGCTACACCTTC. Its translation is CASSLGDSSNGYTF. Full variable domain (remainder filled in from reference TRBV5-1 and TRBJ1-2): KAGVTQTPRYLIKTRGQQVTLSCSPISGHRSVSWYQQTPGQGLQFLFEYFSETQRNKGNFPGRFSGRQFSNSRSEMNVSTLELGDSALYLCASSLGDSSNGYTFGSGTRLTVV.

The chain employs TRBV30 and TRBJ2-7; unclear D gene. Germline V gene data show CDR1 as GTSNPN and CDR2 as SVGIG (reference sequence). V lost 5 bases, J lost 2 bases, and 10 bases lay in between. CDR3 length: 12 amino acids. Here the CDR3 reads CAWGSQTYEQYF. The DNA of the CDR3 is TGTGCCTGGGGATCACAAACCTACGAGCAGTACTTC.

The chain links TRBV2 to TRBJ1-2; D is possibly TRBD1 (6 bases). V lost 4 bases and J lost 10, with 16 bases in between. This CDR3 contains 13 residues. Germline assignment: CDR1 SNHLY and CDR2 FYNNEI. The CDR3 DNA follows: TGTGCCAGCAGTGGGCTCCAGGGGCCTCCCTACACCTTC. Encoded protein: CASSGLQGPPYTF.